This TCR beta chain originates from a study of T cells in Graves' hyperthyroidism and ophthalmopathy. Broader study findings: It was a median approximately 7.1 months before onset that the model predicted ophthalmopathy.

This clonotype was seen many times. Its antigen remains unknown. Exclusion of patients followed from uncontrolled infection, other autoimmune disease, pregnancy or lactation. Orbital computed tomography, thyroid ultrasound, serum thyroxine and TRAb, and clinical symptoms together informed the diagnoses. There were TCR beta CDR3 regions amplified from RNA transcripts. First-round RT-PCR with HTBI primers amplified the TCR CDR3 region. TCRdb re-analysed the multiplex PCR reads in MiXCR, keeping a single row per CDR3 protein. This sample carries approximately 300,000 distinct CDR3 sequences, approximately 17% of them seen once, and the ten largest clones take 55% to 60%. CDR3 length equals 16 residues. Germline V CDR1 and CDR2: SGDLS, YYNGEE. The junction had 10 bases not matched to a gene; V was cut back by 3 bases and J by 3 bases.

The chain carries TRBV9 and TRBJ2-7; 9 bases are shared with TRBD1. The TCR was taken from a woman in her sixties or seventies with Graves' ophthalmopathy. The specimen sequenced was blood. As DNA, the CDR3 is TGTGCCAGCAGCGAGGGGGTGGCGGGACAGGGCTACGAGCAGTACTTC. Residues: CASSEGVAGQGYEQYF.